This TCR beta chain emerged from a study of T cell responses to AZD1222 COVID-19 vaccine. Study-level findings and limits: Within unmutated variant regions lay the reported targets of nearly half of spike-specific TCRs. Clonal diversity was possibly underestimated; the donors were predominantly white British and more often female.

As regards this clone: The antigen is unknown.

Germline CDR1 reads GTSNPN; CDR2 reads SVGIG (reference sequence). Between the trimmed V and J ends, which lost 0 bases and 7 bases, there was a span of 10 bases. The CDR3 runs to 12 residues. Libraries were prepared by immunoSEQ multiplex PCR; TCRdb keeps only in-frame clonotypes and omits some of them. The profile shows tens of thousands of clones, 60% to 80% of them singletons. Specimen: peripheral blood, collected 28 days after the second AZD1222 dose. V is TRBV30 and J is TRBJ2-7; D uncertain. The source of this sequence is an adult who received the AZD1222 COVID-19 vaccine. The CDR3 region has the DNA TGTGCCTGGAGTGTAAACGAGCCTGAGCAGTACTTC. Amino acid sequence: CAWSVNEPEQYF. The variable domain in full, with the rest retrieved from reference TRBV30 and TRBJ2-7, is SQTIHQWPATLVQPVGSPLSLECTVEGTSNPNLYWYRQAAGRGLQLLFYSVGIGQISSEVPQNLSASRPQDRQFILSSKKLLLSDSGFYLCAWSVNEPEQYFGPGTRLTVT.